The 32 T cell receptor beta chains below were found in one sample sequenced in a study of blood T cell repertoires in COVID-19. The protocol was immunoSEQ multiplex PCR, while the TCRdb copy is restricted to in-frame clones and leaves out a portion. The top ten clones hold 6.5% to 8.5% of a sample with over 400,000 clones, 70% to 90% of them seen once. Sequencing was performed on PBMCs or T cells enriched from blood (not recorded which). Source of these receptors: a woman aged 60 to 75 who had recovered from COVID-19.

The chain links TRBV7-2 to TRBJ1-3, with D unresolved. Germline V lookup: CDR1 SGHTA, CDR2 FQGNSA. V lost 6 bases and J 3 bases, leaving 9 bases between the germline ends. There are 13 residues in the CDR3. CDR3 amino acids: CASRPAGGNTIYF. The CDR3 nucleotides read TGTGCCAGCAGGCCAGCAGGTGGAAACACCATATATTTT.

This clone was seen once. CDR3 in DNA: TGCGCCAGCAGCTTGGGGTCACTAAGCTCCTACGAGCAGTACTTC. This encodes CASSLGSLSSYEQYF. The J gene is TRBJ2-7, the V gene TRBV5-1, with unresolved D. V dropped 0 bases and J dropped 0 bases, with 10 bases sitting between them. Germline V gene sequence: CDR1 SGHRS, CDR2 YFSETQ. This CDR3 has 15 amino acids.

The V gene is TRBV29-1, the J gene TRBJ2-1, with unresolved D. Germline loops: CDR1 SQVTM, CDR2 ANQGSEA. The CDR3 length is 13 residues. With 5 bases removed from V and 5 bases from J, the gap between germline ends came to 13 bases. This CDR3 is CSVWRHDDNEQFF. The CDR3 DNA follows: TGCAGCGTTTGGCGACATGACGACAATGAGCAGTTCTTC.

The V and J genes are TRBV5-8 and TRBJ2-5; a possible D gene is TRBD2 (6 bases). Trimming left V 4 bases short and J 5 bases short, with 15 bases between. In germline, CDR1 is SGHTS, CDR2 YDEGEE. The CDR3 has 14 residues. CDR3 sequence: CASSPDLGRETQYF. CDR3 nucleotide sequence: TGTGCCAGCAGCCCCGACCTGGGGAGGGAGACCCAGTACTTC. The whole variable domain, remainder taken from reference TRBV5-8 and TRBJ2-5, is EAGVTQSPTHLIKTRGQQATLRCSPISGHTSVYWYQQALGLGLQFLLWYDEGEERNRGNFPPRFSGRQFPNYSSELNVNALELEDSALYLCASSPDLGRETQYFGPGTRLLVL.

The chain employs TRBV5-1 and TRBJ1-2; D is possibly TRBD1 (5 bases). V was shortened by 10 bases and J by 0 bases, with 16 bases between the two germline ends. The CDR3 is 14 residues long. Germline values: CDR1 SGHRS, CDR2 YFSETQ. CDR3 sequence reads: CASREAGTNYGYTF. The CDR3 coding sequence is TGCGCCTCCCGGGAGGCAGGGACTAACTATGGCTACACCTTC.

The rearrangement links TRBV6-1 to TRBJ2-7; the D gene is possibly TRBD2 (5 bases). This CDR3 spans 13 amino acids. V lost 2 bases, J lost 13 bases, and 18 bases lay in between. The V gene's germline CDR1 is MNHNS and CDR2 SASEGT. CDR3 DNA: TGTGCCAGCAGTGAAATGGAGGTAGGAGCGAAATACGTC. Translation gives CASSEMEVGAKYV.

The chain carries TRBV2 and TRBJ1-1, with 8 bases fitting TRBD1. The CDR3 is made up of 15 amino acids. The germline gives CDR1 SNHLY, CDR2 FYNNEI. Germline trimming cut 4 bases from V and 4 bases from J; bases unmatched to any gene: 8. CDR3 DNA sequence: TGTGCCAGCAGTGGTCAGGGGGCGGCCGGCACTGAAGCTTTCTTT. Amino acids: CASSGQGAAGTEAFF.

The gene calls are TRBV2 and TRBJ1-3; the D gene is possibly TRBD1 (6 bases). The CDR3 consists of 14 residues. Trimming shortened V by 7 bases and J by 2 bases, and 12 bases separated the two germline ends. Germline loops: CDR1 SNHLY, CDR2 FYNNEI. CDR3 DNA sequence: TGTGCCAGCACATCGACAGGAGCTGGAAACACCATATATTTT. It codes for CASTSTGAGNTIYF.

The rearrangement links TRBV7-7 to TRBJ2-5; TRBD2 matches at 13 bases. Germline V gene data show CDR1 as SSHAT and CDR2 as FNYEAQ (reference sequence). CDR3 length: 15 residues. V was clipped by 5 bases and J by 5 bases; unmatched bases: 5. The chain's CDR3 is CASSLGTSGMETQYF. CDR3 nucleotide sequence: TGTGCCAGCAGCCTAGGGACTAGCGGGATGGAGACCCAGTACTTC.

J is TRBJ1-6 and V is TRBV9; a possible D gene is TRBD1 (6 bases). Germline loops: CDR1 SGDLS, CDR2 YYNGEE. The CDR3 is 15 amino acids. V lost 4 bases and J lost 5, with 13 bases in between. The CDR3 nucleotides read TGTGCCAGCAGCCCACCCGGACAGAATAATTCACCCCTCCACTTT. It specifies CASSPPGQNNSPLHF.

The chain couples TRBV5-6 to TRBJ2-2; a possible D gene is TRBD1 (6 bases). V lost 2 bases and J lost 0, with 11 bases in between. Germline assignment: CDR1 SGHDT and CDR2 YYEEEE. CDR3 size: 16 residues. CDR3 coding DNA: TGTGCCAGCAGCTTAAGACAGGTCGCGAACACCGGGGAGCTGTTTTTT. Its translation: CASSLRQVANTGELFF. Using reference TRBV5-6 and TRBJ2-2 for the parts outside the CDR3, the full variable domain is DAGVTQSPTHLIKTRGQQVTLRCSPKSGHDTVSWYQQALGQGPQFIFQYYEEEERQRGNFPDRFSGHQFPNYSSELNVNALLLGDSALYLCASSLRQVANTGELFFGEGSRLTVL.

This chain uses TRBV3-1 (or the pseudogene TRBV3-2) with TRBJ1-2, with D tentatively TRBD1 (5 bases). V was cut by 2 bases and J by 8 bases, with 9 bases left in between. Germline V gene lookup returns CDR1 LGHDT and CDR2 YNNKEL (reference sequence). The CDR3 consists of 12 residues. The CDR3 here is CASSQSGEGYTF. The CDR3 DNA is TGTGCCAGCAGCCAATCGGGGGAGGGCTACACCTTC.

The chain recombines TRBV5-1 with TRBJ2-7, with D perhaps TRBD1 (6 bases). Germline values: CDR1 SGHRS, CDR2 YFSETQ. V was cut by 0 bases and J by 0 bases, with 13 bases left in between. The CDR3 runs to 16 residues. The CDR3 nucleotides read TGCGCCAGCAGCTTGGGTTCGACAGGTAGCTCCTACGAGCAGTACGTC. Protein: CASSLGSTGSSYEQYV.

Only a few counts were recorded for this clone. In the same sample, other DNA sequences code for this CDR3. This chain links TRBV6-2 or TRBV6-3 with TRBJ2-7, with TRBD1 identical over 8 bases. The trim removed 5 bases at V and 4 bases at J, leaving 4 bases unmatched. From germline, CDR1 is MNHEY and CDR2 SVGEGT. This CDR3 is built from 13 residues. CDR3 in amino acids: CASSARQGYEQYF. In nucleotides, the CDR3 is TGTGCCAGCAGTGCCCGACAGGGGTACGAGCAGTACTTC.

The rearrangement joins TRBV25-1 to TRBJ2-3; 9 nucleotides match TRBD2. The CDR3 spans 18 residues. V shed 5 bases, J shed 1 base, and the junction held 13 bases outside the gene matches. Germline CDR1 and CDR2: MGHDK and SYGVNS. The chain's CDR3 is CASSSMGRGGRGTDTQYF. CDR3 nucleotides: TGTGCCAGCAGTTCAATGGGGCGGGGGGGCCGTGGCACAGATACGCAGTATTTT. Together with reference TRBV25-1 and TRBJ2-3, the CDR3 gives the full variable domain: EADIYQTPRYLVIGTGKKITLECSQTMGHDKMYWYQQDPGMELHLIHYSYGVNSTEKGDLSSESTVSRIRTEHFPLTLESARPSHTSQYLCASSSMGRGGRGTDTQYFGPGTRLTVL.

The rearrangement uses TRBV5-1 and TRBJ2-7; weak D call: TRBD1 (6 bases). Germline CDR1 is SGHRS and CDR2 is YFSETQ. This CDR3 has 15 amino acids. V dropped 4 bases and J dropped 2 bases, with 16 bases sitting between them. The CDR3 bases are TGCGCCAGCAGCCTGGGACAAACCTTCGCCTACGAGCAGTACTTC. Amino acids: CASSLGQTFAYEQYF.

The chain recombines TRBV10-2 with TRBJ2-1; D perhaps matches TRBD2 (5 bases). V lost 10 bases and J 0 bases, leaving 19 bases between the germline ends. The CDR3 is 16 amino acids. Per the germline V gene, CDR1 is WSHSY and CDR2 is SAAADI. For the CDR3, the DNA is TGCGCCACCAATACTGATCCGGCGGGCTCCTACAATGAGCAGTTCTTC. Translation gives CATNTDPAGSYNEQFF.

This chain joins TRBV12-3 or TRBV12-4 and TRBJ2-7; D gene ambiguous. The CDR3 extends over 13 amino acids. V gave up 3 bases and J gave up 1 base, with 7 bases separating them. CDR3 nucleotide sequence: TGTGCCAGCAGTTTCTCCGGTTCCTACGAGCAGTACGTC. The encoded protein is CASSFSGSYEQYV.

The chain links TRBV2 to TRBJ1-2; no firm D call. Trimming shortened V by 4 bases and J by 8 bases, and 14 bases separated the two germline ends. CDR1 and CDR2 from the germline V gene are SNHLY and FYNNEI. This CDR3 region has 13 residues. Written as DNA, the CDR3 is TGTGCCAGCAGTGTTGAAGGTCTCAGGGGCTACACCTTC. Translation: CASSVEGLRGYTF.

This rearrangement joins TRBV28 to TRBJ2-1, with 9 bases that match TRBD2. This CDR3 contains 16 residues. Germline CDR1 MDHEN, CDR2 SYDVKM. Trimming took 5 bases from V and 0 from J; bases not matched to a gene: 5. The CDR3 sequence is CASSVAGAASYNEQFF. As DNA, the CDR3 is TGTGCCAGCAGTGTAGCGGGGGCCGCCTCCTACAATGAGCAGTTCTTC.

The chain has TRBV4-2 and TRBJ2-7; weak D call: TRBD2 (7 bases). Looked up from germline, CDR1 is LGHNA and CDR2 is YNFKEQ. The CDR3 runs 15 residues. Trimming cost V 1 base and J 7 bases, with 17 bases left between them. The CDR3 loop reads CASSQGRGAFAEQYF. CDR3 DNA sequence: TGTGCCAGCAGCCAAGGTCGGGGGGCCTTTGCGGAGCAGTACTTC.

This clone was seen once. The chain carries TRBV6-5 and TRBJ2-5, with 8 bases identical to TRBD1. Germline CDR1 MNHEY, CDR2 SVGAGI. The CDR3 totals 16 residues. V lost 0 bases and J lost 1; bases outside the gene matches: 4. The CDR3 sequence is CASSYSGQVLQETQYF. In nucleotides, the CDR3 is TGTGCCAGCAGTTACTCGGGACAGGTCCTCCAAGAGACCCAGTACTTC.

This chain joins TRBV24-1 and TRBJ2-1, with D possibly TRBD2 on 5 matching bases. With 2 bases removed from V and 1 base from J, the gap between germline ends came to 17 bases. The CDR3 covers 18 residues. Looked up from germline, CDR1 is KGHDR and CDR2 is SFDVKD. The CDR3 is CATSDYVPSLGSYNEQFF. The CDR3, as DNA: TGTGCCACCAGTGATTACGTCCCTAGCCTTGGGTCCTACAATGAGCAGTTCTTC.

The chain uses TRBV5-8 and TRBJ1-6; a weak D match, TRBD1 (6 bases). The germline V gene has CDR1 SGHTS and CDR2 YDEGEE. The CDR3 is 14 residues long. V dropped 3 bases and J dropped 8 bases, with 12 bases sitting between them. The CDR3 sequence is CASSSRTADSPLHF. The CDR3 region has the DNA TGTGCCAGCAGCTCCCGGACAGCGGATTCACCCCTCCACTTT.

V usage is TRBV3-1 (or the pseudogene TRBV3-2) and J usage is TRBJ1-6; 7 bases are a match to TRBD1. Germline CDR1 is LGHDT and CDR2 is YNNKEL (reference sequence). The V gene end was trimmed by 4 bases and the J gene end by 6 bases; junction bases not matched to a gene: 9. The CDR3 covers 16 residues. This CDR3 reads CASSPSGGQSNSPLHF. In DNA form, the CDR3 reads TGTGCCAGCAGCCCTAGCGGGGGACAGAGTAATTCACCCCTCCACTTT.

This rearrangement joins TRBV6-4 to TRBJ1-2; D is unclear. Trimming left V 0 bases short and J 4 bases short, with 9 bases between. CDR3 length equals 14 residues. Germline assignment: CDR1 MRHNA and CDR2 SNTAGT. Here the CDR3 DNA reads TGTGCCAGCAGTGACTCTGGAGCCAGCTATGGCTACACCTTC. Translating it yields CASSDSGASYGYTF.

This chain links TRBV5-4 with TRBJ1-1, with a tentative D call TRBD1 (6 bases). The CDR3 spans 13 residues. Germline V gives CDR1 SGHNT, CDR2 YYREEE (reference sequence). V was cut by 4 bases and J by 0 bases, with 7 bases left in between. The CDR3 sequence: CASSGQLNTEAFF. Written as DNA, the CDR3 is TGTGCCAGCAGCGGACAGCTGAACACTGAAGCTTTCTTT. The complete variable domain, with remaining parts taken from reference TRBV5-4 and TRBJ1-1, reads ETGVTQSPTHLIKTRGQQVTLRCSSQSGHNTVSWYQQALGQGPQFIFQYYREEENGRGNFPPRFSGLQFPNYSSELNVNALELDDSALYLCASSGQLNTEAFFGQGTRLTVV.

V gene TRBV3-1 (or the pseudogene TRBV3-2) combines with J gene TRBJ2-7, with 7 bases aligning to TRBD1. Germline-derived CDR1 and CDR2 are LGHDT and YNNKEL (reference sequence). Trimming took 3 bases from V and 0 from J; bases not matched to a gene: 2. The CDR3 loop spans 14 amino acids. CDR3 nucleotide sequence: TGTGCCAGCAGCCAGACAGGGCACTCCTACGAGCAGTACTTC. It codes for CASSQTGHSYEQYF.

The CDR3 nucleotides are TGCAGCGCGGACAGGGGGCAGGGTGAAGCTTTCTTT. As protein: CSADRGQGEAFF. The chain joins TRBV29-1 to TRBJ1-1; 11 nucleotides agree with TRBD1. CDR1 SQVTM and CDR2 ANQGSEA come from the germline V gene. CDR3 size: 12 residues. Trimming at V came to 7 bases and at J to 7 bases, leaving 5 bases not matched to a gene. The entire variable domain, with the rest obtained from reference TRBV29-1 and TRBJ1-1, is as follows: SAVISQKPSRDICQRGTSLTIQCQVDSQVTMMFWYRQQPGQSLTLIATANQGSEATYESGFVIDKFPISRPNLTFSTLTVSNMSPEDSSIYLCSADRGQGEAFFGQGTRLTVV.

The chain joins TRBV27 to TRBJ2-1, with D perhaps TRBD2 (6 bases). CDR1 and CDR2 from the germline V gene are MNHEY and SMNVEV (reference sequence). This CDR3 is 15 amino acids long. Deletions cut 1 base from V and 2 bases from J, with 9 bases between. CDR3 residues: CASSLYGGTYNEQFF. The CDR3 DNA reads TGTGCCAGCAGTTTATACGGGGGAACCTACAATGAGCAGTTCTTC.

The chain joins TRBV4-2 to TRBJ2-1; a weak D match, TRBD1 (5 bases). Per the germline V gene, CDR1 is LGHNA and CDR2 is YNFKEQ. The CDR3 has 16 residues. V was pared by 0 bases and J by 6 bases, with 15 bases between. The chain's CDR3 is CASSQDPVRGINEQFF. CDR3 DNA: TGTGCCAGCAGCCAAGACCCCGTAAGGGGCATCAATGAGCAGTTCTTC.

V is TRBV5-8 and J is TRBJ1-1; D not certain. This CDR3 comprises 12 residues. Germline CDR1 and CDR2: SGHTS and YDEGEE. V was pared by 5 bases and J by 1 base, with 6 bases between. CDR3 sequence (DNA): TGTGCCAGCAGGTTATGGAACACTGAAGCTTTCTTT. As protein: CASRLWNTEAFF.